This T cell receptor beta chain was identified during a study of shared clonotypes between healthy human individuals (dated by TCRdb to 2018 to 2020). Regarding the study in general: The cohort comprised a couple of women and a few men aged 18 to 49 years. Libraries were prepared and TCR repertoires were sequenced by different laboratories using diverse techniques, in order to increase sequencing depth and limit assay-specific biases. Per donor, leukapheresis produced somewhere between about 0.8 and 9 billion PBMCs. To estimate repertoire size and how much clonotype sharing occurs between individuals, the study deeply sequenced the blood TCR repertoires of a handful of healthy adults. For each donor, CD4 naive and CD4 memory were each given three plates, CD8 naive was given two plates, and CD8 memory was given one plate. Study-level results and caveats: Estimated clonotype richness was generally larger for naive than for memory subsets. Because the study included a small number of donors, the genetic and exposure-history diversity represented was limited. Pairwise subsampling indicated that sequencing depth was expected to affect the degree of clonotype sharing among donors. Only blood was sampled, and tissue TCR repertoires likely differ from those in blood. Approximately 4.8% of naive CD4, more than 3% of naive CD8, about 2.5% of memory CD4, and around 0.4% of memory CD8 clonotypes were shared across a few donors. Rarefaction of sorted-subset datasets indicated incomplete sequencing despite the large sequencing depth. Compared with non-shared clonotypes, clonotypes shared by all four sorted-subset donors had higher generation probabilities.

Comments on this clone: Its antigen is not yet known. No much larger clone exists at a distance of one base, and base qualities are not known. This same CDR3 is encoded by further DNA sequences in the sample.

V loses 0 bases, J loses 2 bases, and the germline ends lie 7 bases apart. The CDR3 has 14 amino acids, counting the end cysteine and phenylalanine. Only the CDR3 region is kept as DNA, spanning 42 bases read in frame from base 1. The CDR1 and CDR2 encoded by the germline V gene are KGHSH and LQKENI. The donors were healthy, HIV-negative adults who had no recently reported acute infections or vaccinations. Every donor was a Caucasian adult living in Nashville, Tennessee, USA. CD4+ T cells were enriched by magnetic negative selection, after which naive cells were positively selected on CD45RA and the negative fraction was taken as the memory subset. After blood collection by leukapheresis, PBMCs were isolated using Ficoll-Histopaque density gradient centrifugation and then cryopreserved in the vapor phase of liquid nitrogen. Purity and quantity of every magnetically sorted T cell population were checked by analytical flow cytometry. Each sorted fraction had its genomic DNA isolated and then quantified by UV absorbance on a Nanodrop 2000c.

Using the deep immunoSEQ assay, TCR CDR3 regions were amplified from genomic DNA by multiplex PCR. For each cell subset, the extracted genomic DNA was distributed evenly across all wells of several immunoSEQ 96-well plates, and each plate served as one replicate. For sorted subsets, around 200 ng genomic DNA, equal to 30,000 to 35,000 T cell genomes, was loaded into each replicate PCR. Purified libraries were measured with a Qubit 3.0 fluorometer, size-checked on a Bioanalyzer 2100, and measured again with the KAPA Library Quantification kit. Each immunoSEQ 96-well plate was sequenced on its own single-read 150-cycle Illumina NextSeq 550 flow cell. The authors processed their data as follows. Because the immunoSEQ output held only junctional sequences and lacked quality scores, the filtering could not match the filtering applied to full-length reads. To assign V/J genes and CDR3, sequences were annotated against IMGT germline references using PyIR, a Python wrapper for IgBLAST v1.9. Reads were filtered out if the reads had weak V/J assignments (E-value above 1e-6), no CDR3, stop codons, out-of-frame junctions, or ambiguous translated residues. A V3J clonotype was defined by an identical inferred V gene, J gene, and CDR3 amino acid sequence. To compute the percentage overlap between repertoires, the number of shared unique clonotypes was divided by the size of the smaller repertoire. RTK rarefaction, the Chao1 estimator, and Recon v2.1 estimates of unobserved clonotypes were used to assess repertoire richness. OLGA was used to compute generation probabilities for all TCRbeta clonotypes that the gDNA method yielded from a handful of donors. What TCRdb holds here is the immuneACCESS table cut down to in-frame rearrangements. Part of the clones is not present; checked against another copy, under half of the missing clones reflect an unresolved V gene, and the others are unexplained. From that table come the V and J calls and clone size; the DNA was used to work out D and trimming. The sample table records around 2,000,000 clones; 85% to 95% of these occur just once. More than 0.1% of the sample is held by the ten biggest clonotypes.

The chain uses TRBV18 and TRBJ1-1, with the D gene call left open. The receptor was isolated from a man between 18 and 29 years old in good health. Source material: naive CD4+ T cells sorted from blood. This specimen's cell subset or site label, interpreted: CD45RA+ positively selected. The CDR3 protein sequence reads: CASSPPTGNTEAFF. The DNA sequence follows: TGTGCCAGCTCACCACCTACGGGAAACACTGAAGCTTTCTTT.